The rows below give T cell receptor beta chains drawn from one sample of a study of response to subunit inactivated influenza vaccine. A single record per CDR3 protein comes from TCRdb applying MiXCR to the RT-PCR reads. The repertoire holds hundreds of thousands of distinct CDR3 sequences, approximately 14% seen once, with about 9.9% in the top ten. The source was PBMCs from blood, collected 11 to 12 days after vaccination. Every receptor here comes from a man aged 50-60 years who received an inactivated influenza vaccine. CDR3s include the opening cysteine and the closing phenylalanine or tryptophan. The D gene is left open where the match is weak. Not every row has a clone size; where given, it reads once, few, many or a size class.

TRBJ2-7 - TRBV4-1 - 16 CASSRDQIGPLGEQYF TGCGCCAGCAGCCGAGACCAAATCGGACCGCTGGGGGAGCAGTACTTC
TRBJ2-2 few TRBV20-1 - 13 CSATLRNTGELFF TGCAGTGCTACCCTAAGGAACACCGGGGAGCTGTTTTTT
TRBJ2-5 - TRBV20-1 - 15 CSARNSRVYDETQYF TGCAGTGCTAGAAATTCCAGGGTGTATGATGAGACCCAGTACTTC
TRBJ2-2 - TRBV12-3/TRBV12-4 - 14 CASSGRTVTGELFF TGTGCCAGCAGTGGTAGGACAGTTACCGGGGAGCTGTTTTTT
TRBJ2-1 few TRBV7-2 - 13 CASSLPGANEQFF TGTGCCAGCAGCTTACCGGGGGCCAATGAGCAGTTCTTC
TRBJ1-1 few TRBV10-2 TRBD1 17 CASSDRDRGLRSTEAFF TGCGCCAGCAGTGACAGGGACAGGGGGCTAAGAAGCACTGAAGCTTTCTTT
TRBJ1-1 few TRBV4-2 - 13 CASSQERGTEAFF TGTGCCAGCAGCCAAGAGAGGGGGACTGAAGCTTTCTTT
TRBJ2-1 few TRBV5-1 TRBD2 16 CASSLLAGGTYNEQFF TGCGCCAGCAGCTTACTAGCGGGGGGCACTTACAATGAGCAGTTCTTC
TRBJ1-6 few TRBV10-2 - 14 CASSDWVLGSPLHF TGCGCCAGCAGTGACTGGGTATTAGGTTCACCCCTCCACTTT
TRBJ2-2 many TRBV12-3/TRBV12-4 - 16 CASSQKIGGNTGELFF TGTGCCAGCAGCCAGAAGATAGGGGGAAACACCGGGGAGCTGTTTTTT
TRBJ2-5 - TRBV16 - 14 CASSQYQGTETQYF TGTGCCAGCAGCCAATATCAGGGGACAGAGACCCAGTACTTC
TRBJ2-7 few TRBV28 TRBD2 14 CASSWTSGRHEQYF TGTGCCAGCAGTTGGACTAGCGGGAGGCACGAGCAGTACTTC
TRBJ2-5 - TRBV9 - 15 CASSVGSPAGETQYF TGTGCCAGCAGCGTAGGTTCACCCGCAGGGGAGACCCAGTACTTC
TRBJ2-2 - TRBV12-3/TRBV12-4 TRBD2 17 CASRGGLAGGRTGELFF TGTGCCAGCAGGGGGGGGCTAGCGGGAGGGCGGACCGGGGAGCTGTTTTTT
TRBJ2-6 - TRBV5-1 TRBD1 18 CASSPGQGYLTGANVLTF TGCGCCAGCAGCCCGGGACAGGGATATCTAACTGGGGCCAACGTCCTGACTTTC
TRBJ2-3 many TRBV4-3 TRBD2 16 CASSQDLAGGADTQYF TGCGCCAGCAGCCAAGATCTAGCGGGGGGGGCAGATACGCAGTATTTT
TRBJ1-1 - TRBV5-5 - 14 CASSFGIKNTEAFF TGTGCCAGCAGCTTTGGCATTAAGAACACTGAAGCTTTCTTT
TRBJ2-7 many TRBV20-1 - 15 CSANEWAVSSYEQYF TGCAGTGCTAACGAATGGGCGGTGAGCTCCTACGAGCAGTACTTC
TRBJ2-5 - TRBV7-2 - 13 CASSFTQPGTQYF TGTGCCAGCAGCTTCACCCAGCCTGGGACCCAGTACTTC
TRBJ2-7 many TRBV7-2 - 12 CASSLDAYEQYF TGTGCCAGCAGCTTAGACGCCTACGAGCAGTACTTC